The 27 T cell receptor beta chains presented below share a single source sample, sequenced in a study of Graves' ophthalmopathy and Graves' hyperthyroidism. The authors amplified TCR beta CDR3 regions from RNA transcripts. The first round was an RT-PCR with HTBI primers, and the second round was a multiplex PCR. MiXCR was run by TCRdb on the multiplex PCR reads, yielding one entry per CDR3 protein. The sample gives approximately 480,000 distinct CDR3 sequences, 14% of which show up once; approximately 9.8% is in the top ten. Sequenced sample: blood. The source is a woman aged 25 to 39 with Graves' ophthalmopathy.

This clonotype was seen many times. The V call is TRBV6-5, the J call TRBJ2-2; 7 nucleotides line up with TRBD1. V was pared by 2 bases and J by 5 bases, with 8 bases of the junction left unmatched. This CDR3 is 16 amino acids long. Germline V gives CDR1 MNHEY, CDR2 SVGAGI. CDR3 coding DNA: TGTGCCAGCAGTTACCCCCGACAGGGTCAAACCGGGGAGCTGTTTTTT. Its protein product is CASSYPRQGQTGELFF.

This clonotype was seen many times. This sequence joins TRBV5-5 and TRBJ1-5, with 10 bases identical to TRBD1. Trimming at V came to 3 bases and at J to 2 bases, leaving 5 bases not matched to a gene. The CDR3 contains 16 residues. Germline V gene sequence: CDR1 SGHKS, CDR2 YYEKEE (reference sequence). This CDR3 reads CASSWGGTGGNQPQHF. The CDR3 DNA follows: TGTGCCAGCAGCTGGGGGGGGACAGGGGGCAATCAGCCCCAGCATTTT.

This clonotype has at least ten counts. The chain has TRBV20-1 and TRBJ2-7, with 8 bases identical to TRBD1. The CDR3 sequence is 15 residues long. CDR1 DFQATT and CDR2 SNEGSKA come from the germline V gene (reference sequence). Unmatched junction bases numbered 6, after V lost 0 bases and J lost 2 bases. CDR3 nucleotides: TGCAGTGCTAGAGATCACAGGGGGGTTCCCTACGAGCAGTACTTC. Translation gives CSARDHRGVPYEQYF.

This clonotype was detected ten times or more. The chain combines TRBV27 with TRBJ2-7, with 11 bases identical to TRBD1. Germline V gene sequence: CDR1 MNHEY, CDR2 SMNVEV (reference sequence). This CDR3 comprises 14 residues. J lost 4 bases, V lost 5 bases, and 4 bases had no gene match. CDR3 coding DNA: TGTGCCAGCAGTGACGGACAGGGGGCTTACGAGCAGTACTTC. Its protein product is CASSDGQGAYEQYF.

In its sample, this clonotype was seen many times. Here the CDR3 reads CSADRAGETQYF. The CDR3 DNA follows: TGCAGTGCAGACAGGGCCGGGGAGACCCAGTACTTC. The V and J genes are TRBV20-1 and TRBJ2-5, with 7 nucleotides matching TRBD1. With V trimmed by 6 bases and J by 5 bases, 6 bases remained unmatched. The CDR3 has 12 amino acids. Looked up from germline, CDR1 is DFQATT and CDR2 is SNEGSKA (reference sequence).

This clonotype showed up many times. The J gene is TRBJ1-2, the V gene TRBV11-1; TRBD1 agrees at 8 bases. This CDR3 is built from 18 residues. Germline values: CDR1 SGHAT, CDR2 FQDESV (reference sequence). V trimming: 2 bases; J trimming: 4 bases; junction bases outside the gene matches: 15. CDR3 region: CASSLFGQGGTESYGYTF. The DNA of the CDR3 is TGTGCCAGCAGCTTATTCGGACAGGGTGGGACAGAGTCCTATGGCTACACCTTC. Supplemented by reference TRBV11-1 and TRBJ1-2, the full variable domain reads EAEVAQSPRYKITEKSQAVAFWCDPISGHATLYWYRQILGQGPELLVQFQDESVVDDSQLPKDRFSAERLKGVDSTLKIQPAELGDSAMYLCASSLFGQGGTESYGYTFGSGTRLTVV.

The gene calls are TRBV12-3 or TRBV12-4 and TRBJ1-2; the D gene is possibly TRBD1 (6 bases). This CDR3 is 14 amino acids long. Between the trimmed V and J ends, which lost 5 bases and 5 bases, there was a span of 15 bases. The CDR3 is CASSGTTGGYGYTF. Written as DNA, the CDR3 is TGTGCCAGCAGTGGGACGACAGGTGGATATGGCTACACCTTC.

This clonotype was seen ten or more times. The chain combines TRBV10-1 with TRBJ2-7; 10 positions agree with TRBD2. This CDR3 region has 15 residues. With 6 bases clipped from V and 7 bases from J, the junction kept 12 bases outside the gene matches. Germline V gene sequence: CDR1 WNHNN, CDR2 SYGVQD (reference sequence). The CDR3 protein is CASRASGASGSEQYF. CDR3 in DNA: TGCGCCAGCAGGGCATCTGGGGCTAGCGGGAGTGAGCAGTACTTC.

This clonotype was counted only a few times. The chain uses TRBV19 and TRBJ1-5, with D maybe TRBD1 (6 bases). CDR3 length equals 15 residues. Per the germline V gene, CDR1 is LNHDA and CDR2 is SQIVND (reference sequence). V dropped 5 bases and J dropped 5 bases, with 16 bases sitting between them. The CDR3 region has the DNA TGTGCCAGTAGTGAGGGCAGGGGCCTACATCAGCCCCAGCATTTT. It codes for CASSEGRGLHQPQHF.

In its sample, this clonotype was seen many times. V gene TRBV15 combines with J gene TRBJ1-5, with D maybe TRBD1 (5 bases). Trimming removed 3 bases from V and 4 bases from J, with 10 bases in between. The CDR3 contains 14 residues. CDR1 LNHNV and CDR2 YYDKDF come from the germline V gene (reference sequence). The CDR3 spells CATSSLGGNQPQHF. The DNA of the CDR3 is TGTGCCACCAGCAGCCTCGGGGGAAATCAGCCCCAGCATTTT.

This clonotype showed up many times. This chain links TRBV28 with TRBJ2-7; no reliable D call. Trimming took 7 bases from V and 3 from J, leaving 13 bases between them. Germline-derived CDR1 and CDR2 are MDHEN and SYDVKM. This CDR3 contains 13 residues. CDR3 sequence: CASTLRASYEQYF. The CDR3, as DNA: TGTGCCAGCACACTAAGGGCCAGCTACGAGCAGTACTTC.

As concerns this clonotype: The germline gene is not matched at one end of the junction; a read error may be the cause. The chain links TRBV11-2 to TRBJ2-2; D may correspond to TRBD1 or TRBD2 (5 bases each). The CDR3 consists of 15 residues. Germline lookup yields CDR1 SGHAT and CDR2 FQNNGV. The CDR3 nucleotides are TGTGCCAGCACGAAGATGGGGGAAAACACCGGGGAGCTGTGTTTT. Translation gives CASTKMGENTGELCF.

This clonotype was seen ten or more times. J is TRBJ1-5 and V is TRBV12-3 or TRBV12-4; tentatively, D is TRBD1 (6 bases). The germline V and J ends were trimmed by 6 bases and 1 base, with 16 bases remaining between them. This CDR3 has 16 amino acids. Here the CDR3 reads CASRPGHLISNQPQHF. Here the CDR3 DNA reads TGTGCCAGCAGACCGGGACATCTAATAAGCAATCAGCCCCAGCATTTT.

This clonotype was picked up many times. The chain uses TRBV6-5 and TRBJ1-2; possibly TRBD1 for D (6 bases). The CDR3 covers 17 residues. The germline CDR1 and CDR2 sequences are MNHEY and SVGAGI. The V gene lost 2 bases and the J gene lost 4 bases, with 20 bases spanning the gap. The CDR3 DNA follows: TGTGCCAGCAGTTACGAAGTTTTTGGACAGCCAAGCTATGGCTACACCTTC. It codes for CASSYEVFGQPSYGYTF.

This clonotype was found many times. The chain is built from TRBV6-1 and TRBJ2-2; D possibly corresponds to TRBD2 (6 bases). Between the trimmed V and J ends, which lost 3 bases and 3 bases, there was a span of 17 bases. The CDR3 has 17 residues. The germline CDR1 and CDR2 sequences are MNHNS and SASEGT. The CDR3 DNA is TGTGCCAGCAGTGAGCGGGACCGACTTTTGTACACCGGGGAGCTGTTTTTT. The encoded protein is CASSERDRLLYTGELFF.

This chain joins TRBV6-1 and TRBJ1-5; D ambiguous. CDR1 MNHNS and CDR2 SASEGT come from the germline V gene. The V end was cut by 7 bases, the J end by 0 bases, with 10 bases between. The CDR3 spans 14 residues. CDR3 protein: CASMGSYSNQPQHF. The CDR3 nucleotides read TGTGCCAGCATGGGGAGTTATAGCAATCAGCCCCAGCATTTT.

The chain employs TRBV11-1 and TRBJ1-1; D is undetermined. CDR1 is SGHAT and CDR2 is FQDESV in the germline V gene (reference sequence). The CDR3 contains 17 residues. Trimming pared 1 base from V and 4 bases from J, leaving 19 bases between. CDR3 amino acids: CASSLVTAGATGTEAFF. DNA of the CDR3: TGTGCCAGCAGCTTAGTCACAGCCGGCGCCACGGGCACTGAAGCTTTCTTT.

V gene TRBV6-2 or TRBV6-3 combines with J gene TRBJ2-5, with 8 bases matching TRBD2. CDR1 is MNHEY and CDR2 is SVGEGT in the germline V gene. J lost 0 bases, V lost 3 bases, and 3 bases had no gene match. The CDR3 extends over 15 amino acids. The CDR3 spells CASSYSTSDQETQYF. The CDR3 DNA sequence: TGTGCCAGCAGTTATTCGACTAGCGACCAAGAGACCCAGTACTTC.

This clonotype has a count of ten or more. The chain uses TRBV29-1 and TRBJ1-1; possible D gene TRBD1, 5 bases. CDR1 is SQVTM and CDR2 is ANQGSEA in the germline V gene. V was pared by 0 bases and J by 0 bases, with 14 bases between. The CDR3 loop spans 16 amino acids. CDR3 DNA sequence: TGCAGCGTTGAAGATGCCCCAGGAGGGGTGAACACTGAAGCTTTCTTT. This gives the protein CSVEDAPGGVNTEAFF.

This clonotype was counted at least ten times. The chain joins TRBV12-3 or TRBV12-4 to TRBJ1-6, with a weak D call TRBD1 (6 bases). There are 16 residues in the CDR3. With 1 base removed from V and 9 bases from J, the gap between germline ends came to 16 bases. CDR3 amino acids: CASSLGTGHKVSPLHF. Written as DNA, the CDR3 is TGTGCCAGCAGTTTAGGCACAGGGCATAAGGTTTCACCCCTCCACTTT.

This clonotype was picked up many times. The CDR3 DNA reads TGCAGCGGAGAAACCTTAGGGGAGACCCAGTACTTC. This encodes CSGETLGETQYF. V usage is TRBV29-1 and J usage is TRBJ2-5; no clear D. The CDR3 length is 12 residues. V shed 7 bases and J shed 5 bases, with 14 bases lying between them. Germline-derived CDR1 and CDR2 are SQVTM and ANQGSEA.

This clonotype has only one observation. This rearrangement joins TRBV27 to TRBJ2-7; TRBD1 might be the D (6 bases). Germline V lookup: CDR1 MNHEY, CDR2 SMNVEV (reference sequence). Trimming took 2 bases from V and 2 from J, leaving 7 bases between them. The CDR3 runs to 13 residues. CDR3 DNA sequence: TGTGCCAGCAGTTTAGGGGGCCCCTACGAGCAGTACGTC. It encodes CASSLGGPYEQYV.

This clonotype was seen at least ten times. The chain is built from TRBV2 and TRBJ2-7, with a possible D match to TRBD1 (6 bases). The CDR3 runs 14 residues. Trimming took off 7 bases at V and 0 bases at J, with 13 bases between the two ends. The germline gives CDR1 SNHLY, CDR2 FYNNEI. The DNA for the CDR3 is TGTGCCAGCAAGCCCGGACAGAGCTCCTACGAGCAGTACTTC. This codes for CASKPGQSSYEQYF.

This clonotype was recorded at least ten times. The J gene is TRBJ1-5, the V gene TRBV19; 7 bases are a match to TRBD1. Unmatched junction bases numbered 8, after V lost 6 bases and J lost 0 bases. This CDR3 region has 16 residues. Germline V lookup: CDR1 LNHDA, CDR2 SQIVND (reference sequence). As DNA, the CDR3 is TGTGCCAGTAGCCCTCTGGGACAGTATAGCAATCAGCCCCAGCATTTT. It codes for CASSPLGQYSNQPQHF. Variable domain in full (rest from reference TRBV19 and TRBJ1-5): DGGITQSPKYLFRKEGQNVTLSCEQNLNHDAMYWYRQDPGQGLRLIYYSQIVNDFQKGDIAEGYSVSREKKESFPLTVTSAQKNPTAFYLCASSPLGQYSNQPQHFGDGTRLSIL.

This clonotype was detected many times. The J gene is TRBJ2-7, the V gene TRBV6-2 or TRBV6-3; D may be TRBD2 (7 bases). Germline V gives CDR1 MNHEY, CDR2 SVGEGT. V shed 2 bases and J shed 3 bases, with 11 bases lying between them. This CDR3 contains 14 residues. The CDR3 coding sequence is TGTGCCAGCAGTTACGGGGGGGCGCGCTACGAGCAGTACTTC. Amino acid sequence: CASSYGGARYEQYF.

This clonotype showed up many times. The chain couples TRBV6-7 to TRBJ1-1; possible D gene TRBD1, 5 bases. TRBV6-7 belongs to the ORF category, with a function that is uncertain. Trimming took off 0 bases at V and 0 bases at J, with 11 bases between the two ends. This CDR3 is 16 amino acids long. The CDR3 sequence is CASSYSSRALNTEAFF. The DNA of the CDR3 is TGTGCCAGCAGTTACTCGAGCAGGGCTTTGAACACTGAAGCTTTCTTT.

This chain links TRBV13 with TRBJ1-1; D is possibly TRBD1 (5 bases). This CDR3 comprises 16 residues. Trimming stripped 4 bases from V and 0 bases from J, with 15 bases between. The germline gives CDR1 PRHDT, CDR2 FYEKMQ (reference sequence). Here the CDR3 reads CASSSRGSRVNTEAFF. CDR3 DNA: TGTGCCAGCAGCTCTAGGGGAAGTCGGGTGAACACTGAAGCTTTCTTT.